Each of the 27 T cell receptor beta chains below was sequenced from the same sample in a study of blood T cell repertoires in COVID-19. Here immunoSEQ multiplex PCR was the method, and the copy in TCRdb shows in-frame clones only, minus some. The top ten clones hold around 8% of a sample with 120,000 to 150,000 clones, roughly 80% of them seen once. Sequenced: peripheral blood. The source of these receptors is a human donor in a cohort sampled during active COVID-19.

This chain connects TRBV5-1 to TRBJ1-3; the match to TRBD1 covers 7 bases. From germline, CDR1 is SGHRS and CDR2 YFSETQ. V trimming: 7 bases; J trimming: 1 base; junction bases outside the gene matches: 11. The CDR3 contains 16 residues. This chain's CDR3 is CASQQGFVWSGNTIYF. CDR3 sequence (DNA): TGCGCCAGCCAACAGGGGTTCGTTTGGTCTGGAAACACCATATATTTT.

This chain links TRBV5-1 with TRBJ2-1; unclear D gene. V lost 4 bases and J 0 bases, leaving 26 bases between the germline ends. CDR1 is SGHRS and CDR2 is YFSETQ in the germline V gene. The CDR3 runs to 20 residues. CDR3 coding DNA: TGCGCCAGCAGCCGCGACCCTCGATCGCCAGGAAAAAGCTCCTACAATGAGCAGTTCTTC. Translated: CASSRDPRSPGKSSYNEQFF.

The chain recombines TRBV11-2 with TRBJ1-2; no clear D. Germline values: CDR1 SGHAT, CDR2 FQNNGV. This CDR3 contains 14 residues. The germline V and J ends were trimmed by 7 bases and 1 base, with 13 bases remaining between them. This CDR3 reads CASMRFGDNYGYTF. CDR3 coding DNA: TGTGCCAGCATGCGGTTCGGGGATAACTATGGCTACACCTTC.

This clone has more than one count but fewer than ten. The chain uses TRBV20-1 and TRBJ2-7, with no clear D. Germline CDR1 DFQATT, CDR2 SNEGSKA (reference sequence). CDR3 length: 11 amino acids. The V end was cut by 6 bases, the J end by 5 bases, with 11 bases between. CDR3 in amino acids: CSARVAHEQYF. The CDR3 region has the DNA TGCAGTGCCCGGGTAGCCCACGAGCAGTACTTC.

In this sample, this clone turned up a few times. This chain links TRBV10-1 with TRBJ2-7; D is possibly TRBD1 (6 bases). V was pared by 10 bases and J by 4 bases, with 14 bases between. CDR3 size: 12 residues. Germline V gives CDR1 WNHNN, CDR2 SYGVQD (reference sequence). The CDR3 DNA reads TGCGCCACCGGGACATGGGGTTACGAGCAGTACTTC. Protein sequence: CATGTWGYEQYF.

This rearrangement joins TRBV19 to TRBJ2-3; 10 bases map to TRBD1. CDR3 length: 16 residues. Per the germline V gene, CDR1 is LNHDA and CDR2 is SQIVND (reference sequence). J lost 1 base, V lost 5 bases, and 6 bases had no gene match. The CDR3 is CASSATDRGRTDTQYF. The CDR3, as DNA: TGTGCCAGTAGTGCAACCGACAGGGGGCGCACAGATACGCAGTATTTT.

The gene calls are TRBV5-6 and TRBJ1-2; the D is unclear. The CDR3 has 12 residues. Germline V gene lookup returns CDR1 SGHDT and CDR2 YYEEEE. V was clipped by 2 bases and J by 8 bases, with 10 bases between them. CDR3 coding DNA: TGTGCCAGCAGCTTTCGGGATCGAGGCTACACCTTC. Protein product: CASSFRDRGYTF.

V is TRBV7-2 and J is TRBJ1-2; D is perhaps TRBD1 (5 bases). The CDR3 loop spans 13 amino acids. Germline V gene sequence: CDR1 SGHTA, CDR2 FQGNSA. The V and J ends lost 4 bases and 4 bases respectively, with 10 bases between them. The DNA for the CDR3 is TGTGCCAGCAGCTCCCCGGGGGGCTATGGCTACACCTTC. The encoded protein is CASSSPGGYGYTF.

The rearrangement links TRBV6-5 to TRBJ2-3, with 8 bases that match TRBD2. The germline V gene encodes CDR1 MNHEY and CDR2 SVGAGI. Trimming cost V 0 bases and J 2 bases; bases outside gene matches: 4. CDR3 length: 16 residues. CDR3 amino acids: CASSYSGGVITDTQYF. In DNA, the CDR3 is TGTGCCAGCAGTTACTCCGGGGGGGTAATCACAGATACGCAGTATTTT.

V gene TRBV4-2 combines with J gene TRBJ2-3; 12 positions match TRBD2. Germline CDR1 and CDR2: LGHNA and YNFKEQ. The CDR3 is made up of 17 amino acids. After removal of 0 bases from V and 4 bases from J, the junction contained 5 bases not matched to a gene. The CDR3 is CASSQDSSGGAPDTQYF. CDR3 coding DNA: TGTGCCAGCAGCCAAGATTCTAGCGGGGGGGCCCCAGATACGCAGTATTTT.

V is TRBV5-5 and J is TRBJ1-2; 7 nucleotides agree with TRBD1. After removal of 1 base from V and 2 bases from J, the junction contained 2 bases not matched to a gene. Per germline, CDR1 SGHKS and CDR2 YYEKEE (reference sequence). The CDR3 consists of 14 residues. The CDR3 reads CASSLTGVNYGYTF. As DNA, the CDR3 is TGTGCCAGCAGCTTGACAGGGGTCAACTATGGCTACACCTTC.

This rearrangement joins TRBV7-9 to TRBJ1-4; D is ambiguous. Trimming stripped 0 bases from V and 8 bases from J, with 13 bases between. The CDR3 runs 15 residues. Germline V gene sequence: CDR1 SEHNR, CDR2 FQNEAQ (reference sequence). CDR3 nucleotide sequence: TGTGCCAGCAGCTTAGCTACCAACTCGGGGGAAAAACTGTTTTTT. Protein: CASSLATNSGEKLFF.

The chain couples TRBV18 to TRBJ1-1; possibly TRBD1 for D (6 bases). The CDR3 totals 14 residues. CDR1 and CDR2 (germline): KGHSH, LQKENI. The V gene lost 6 bases and the J gene lost 3 bases, with 14 bases spanning the gap. The CDR3 here is CASSQTGTDTEAFF. For the CDR3, the DNA is TGTGCCAGCTCGCAGACAGGAACGGACACTGAAGCTTTCTTT.

This clone was counted between two and nine times. V and J are TRBV15 and TRBJ1-5, with D uncertain. Deletions cut 0 bases from V and 3 bases from J, with 3 bases between. The CDR3 totals 13 residues. CDR1 is LNHNV and CDR2 is YYDKDF in the germline V gene (reference sequence). The DNA of the CDR3 is TGTGCCACCAGCAGAGAATACAATCAGCCCCAGCATTTT. Encoded protein: CATSREYNQPQHF.

The rearrangement uses TRBV28 and TRBJ2-7; possibly TRBD2 for D (7 bases). The V end lost 7 bases, the J end lost 4 bases, and 26 bases lay between the germline ends. The CDR3 loop spans 17 amino acids. CDR1 and CDR2 from the germline V gene are MDHEN and SYDVKM. As DNA, the CDR3 is TGTGCCAGCACCTCCGAGGGGTCGAGGGAGGGGGGTTACGAGCAGTACTTC. Residues: CASTSEGSREGGYEQYF.

This sequence joins TRBV6-1 and TRBJ2-7, with D possibly being TRBD2 (5 bases). The V end lost 2 bases, the J end lost 4 bases, and 15 bases lay between the germline ends. The length of the CDR3 is 15 residues. Germline CDR1 reads MNHNS; CDR2 reads SASEGT. CDR3 sequence: CASSEMGGLVYEQYF. CDR3 nucleotide sequence: TGTGCCAGCAGTGAAATGGGCGGACTCGTATACGAGCAGTACTTC.

The CDR3 region is CASSTRLAGVTSGVEQYF. The DNA for the CDR3 is TGTGCCAGCAGCACTAGACTAGCGGGGGTTACTTCTGGGGTCGAGCAGTACTTC. The chain employs TRBV11-2 and TRBJ2-7; 12 bases are shared with TRBD2. Trimming at V came to 5 bases and at J to 6 bases, leaving 17 bases not matched to a gene. The CDR3 loop spans 18 amino acids. Germline CDR1 reads SGHAT; CDR2 reads FQNNGV. Full variable domain (outside the CDR3, taken from reference TRBV11-2 and TRBJ2-7): EAGVAQSPRYKIIEKRQSVAFWCNPISGHATLYWYQQILGQGPKLLIQFQNNGVVDDSQLPKDRFSAERLKGVDSTLKIQPAKLEDSAVYLCASSTRLAGVTSGVEQYFGPGTRLTVT.

In the case of this clone: This sample includes further DNA sequences coding for the same CDR3. V usage is TRBV5-1 and J usage is TRBJ2-3; D possibly corresponds to TRBD2 (6 bases). Trimming removed 0 bases at V and 3 bases at J, with 11 bases between. CDR3 size: 15 residues. The V gene's germline CDR1 is SGHRS and CDR2 YFSETQ. CDR3 nucleotides: TGCGCCAGCAGCTTGGGTGGGGCGGGAACAGATACGCAGTATTTT. It translates to CASSLGGAGTDTQYF.

The rearrangement links TRBV19 to TRBJ1-3; no reliable D call. V was trimmed by 5 bases and J by 4 bases, leaving 6 bases between them. The CDR3 loop spans 12 amino acids. Germline V gene sequence: CDR1 LNHDA, CDR2 SQIVND (reference sequence). The CDR3 sequence: CASSGQGNTIYF. The CDR3 DNA reads as TGTGCCAGTAGTGGGCAGGGAAACACCATATATTTT.

V is TRBV5-5 and J is TRBJ2-7, with TRBD1 as a possible D gene (6 bases). The CDR3 extends over 13 amino acids. Trimming took 6 bases from V and 1 from J, leaving 11 bases between them. Germline V gives CDR1 SGHKS, CDR2 YYEKEE (reference sequence). The CDR3 coding sequence is TGTGCCAGCACCAGGGACACTTCCTACGAGCAGTACTTC. Protein sequence: CASTRDTSYEQYF.

The chain has TRBV9 and TRBJ2-1; maybe TRBD1 (5 bases). The CDR3 sequence is 15 residues long. V was pared by 1 base and J by 6 bases, with 14 bases between. Germline V gene data show CDR1 as SGDLS and CDR2 as YYNGEE. CDR3 DNA: TGTGCCAGCAGCGTACAGATGGGGCAACCCAATGAGCAGTTCTTC. Amino acid sequence: CASSVQMGQPNEQFF.

The genes are TRBV13 and TRBJ1-6; 8 bases are shared with TRBD1. The junction had 5 bases not matched to a gene; V was cut back by 7 bases and J by 12 bases. This CDR3 has 12 residues. Germline CDR1 and CDR2: PRHDT and FYEKMQ (reference sequence). In nucleotides, the CDR3 is TGTGCCAGCACCCCACAGGGGGGACCCCTCCACTTT. Its translation is CASTPQGGPLHF.

The chain links TRBV29-1 to TRBJ2-7; TRBD2 is a possible D gene (5 bases). In germline, CDR1 is SQVTM, CDR2 ANQGSEA. V was cut by 6 bases and J by 3 bases, with 18 bases left in between. The CDR3 runs 14 residues. The CDR3 sequence is CSVDSEFRVYEQYF. CDR3 bases: TGCAGCGTGGACTCAGAATTCAGAGTCTACGAGCAGTACTTC.

The chain links TRBV7-2 to TRBJ2-1; maybe TRBD2 (7 bases). Trimming left V 4 bases short and J 1 base short, with 14 bases between. Looked up from germline, CDR1 is SGHTA and CDR2 is FQGNSA. This CDR3 is 16 amino acids long. CDR3 bases: TGTGCCAGCAGCTCCTGGGGGGGACAATCCTACAATGAGCAGTTCTTC. The encoded protein is CASSSWGGQSYNEQFF.

This clone was seen more than once but under ten times. The rearrangement uses TRBV4-1 and TRBJ1-5; 8 nucleotides line up with TRBD1. The CDR3 is 18 residues long. V gave up 1 base and J gave up 0 bases; unmatched junction bases: 8. The germline gives CDR1 MGHRA, CDR2 YSYEKL. The CDR3 region is CASSQVATGGNSNQPQHF. The CDR3 DNA reads TGCGCCAGCAGCCAAGTAGCTACAGGGGGGAATAGCAATCAGCCCCAGCATTTT.

The V call is TRBV14, the J call TRBJ2-1, with D uncertain. The germline V gene has CDR1 SGHDN and CDR2 FVKESK. V shed 5 bases and J shed 1 base, with 6 bases lying between them. The CDR3 is 13 residues long. CDR3 bases: TGTGCCAGCAGCTACCTATCCTACAATGAGCAGTTCTTC. This codes for CASSYLSYNEQFF. The complete variable domain, with remaining parts taken from reference TRBV14 and TRBJ2-1, reads EAGVTQFPSHSVIEKGQTVTLRCDPISGHDNLYWYRRVMGKEIKFLLHFVKESKQDESGMPNNRFLAERTGGTYSTLKVQPAELEDSGVYFCASSYLSYNEQFFGPGTRLTVL.

The gene calls are TRBV28 and TRBJ2-2; 15 bases agree with TRBD2. The CDR3 spans 18 residues. V trimming: 6 bases; J trimming: 0 bases; junction bases outside the gene matches: 5. The germline V gene encodes CDR1 MDHEN and CDR2 SYDVKM. This chain's CDR3 is CASSPGLAGGPNTGELFF. For the CDR3, the DNA is TGTGCCAGCAGCCCGGGACTAGCGGGGGGACCGAACACCGGGGAGCTGTTTTTT.